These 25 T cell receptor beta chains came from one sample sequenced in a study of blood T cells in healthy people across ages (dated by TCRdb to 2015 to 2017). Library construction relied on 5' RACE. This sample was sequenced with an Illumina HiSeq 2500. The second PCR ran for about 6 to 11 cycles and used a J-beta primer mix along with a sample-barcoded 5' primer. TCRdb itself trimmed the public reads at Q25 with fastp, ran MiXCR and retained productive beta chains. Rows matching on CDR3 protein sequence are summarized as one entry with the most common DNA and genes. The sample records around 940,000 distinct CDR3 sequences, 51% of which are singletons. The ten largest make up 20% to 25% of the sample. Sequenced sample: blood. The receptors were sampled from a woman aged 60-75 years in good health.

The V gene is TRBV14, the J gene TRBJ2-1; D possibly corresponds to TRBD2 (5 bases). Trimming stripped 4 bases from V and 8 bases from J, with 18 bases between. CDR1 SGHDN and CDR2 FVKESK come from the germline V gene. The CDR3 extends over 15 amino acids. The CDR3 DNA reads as TGTGCCAGCAGCCGCGGCGGTGGAGGTAGGGATGAGCAGTTCTTC. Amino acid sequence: CASSRGGGGRDEQFF.

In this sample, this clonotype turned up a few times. This CDR3 is CASSLFVAAGANVLTF. CDR3 DNA: TGTGCCAGCAGCTTATTTGTCGCCGCTGGGGCCAACGTCCTGACTTTC. The V gene is TRBV7-9, the J gene TRBJ2-6; D not certain. CDR3 length equals 16 residues. Per germline, CDR1 SEHNR and CDR2 FQNEAQ (reference sequence). Trimming removed 2 bases from V and 2 bases from J, with 10 bases in between.

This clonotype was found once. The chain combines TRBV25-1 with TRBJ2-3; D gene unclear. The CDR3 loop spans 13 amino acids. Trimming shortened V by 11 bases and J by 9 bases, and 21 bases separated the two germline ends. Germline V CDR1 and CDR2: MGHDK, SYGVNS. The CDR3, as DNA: TGTGCCGCCAGTTCAGGAGCGAAGGACACGCAGTATTTT. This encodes CAASSGAKDTQYF.

The CDR3 here is CASRWGGFYNEQFF. CDR3 sequence (DNA): TGTGCCAGCAGGTGGGGGGGGTTCTACAATGAGCAGTTCTTC. The chain is built from TRBV25-1 and TRBJ2-1; 7 bases map to TRBD2. V gave up 6 bases and J gave up 3 bases; unmatched junction bases: 5. This CDR3 spans 14 amino acids. The germline gives CDR1 MGHDK, CDR2 SYGVNS.

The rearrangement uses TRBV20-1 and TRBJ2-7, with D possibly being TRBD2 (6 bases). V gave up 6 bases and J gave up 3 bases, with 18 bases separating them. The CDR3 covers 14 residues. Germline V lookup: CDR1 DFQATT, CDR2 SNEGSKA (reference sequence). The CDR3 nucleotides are TGCAGTGCCTTACCGGGACTGGGATTCTACGAGCAGTACTTC. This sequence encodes CSALPGLGFYEQYF.

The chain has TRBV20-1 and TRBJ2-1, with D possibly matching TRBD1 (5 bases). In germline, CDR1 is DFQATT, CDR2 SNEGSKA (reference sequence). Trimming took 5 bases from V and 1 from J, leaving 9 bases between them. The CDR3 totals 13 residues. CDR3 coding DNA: TGCAGTGCTCTGGACACGTCCTACAATGAGCAGTTCTTC. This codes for CSALDTSYNEQFF.

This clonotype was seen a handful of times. This chain's CDR3 is CASRSGSLTQYPTDTQYF. The CDR3 DNA follows: TGTGCCAGCAGATCCGGGAGCCTCACACAATACCCCACAGATACGCAGTATTTT. The chain uses TRBV6-1 and TRBJ2-3; weak D call: TRBD2 (6 bases). Trimming took off 6 bases at V and 2 bases at J, with 24 bases between the two ends. Germline CDR1 reads MNHNS; CDR2 reads SASEGT. The CDR3 has 18 amino acids.

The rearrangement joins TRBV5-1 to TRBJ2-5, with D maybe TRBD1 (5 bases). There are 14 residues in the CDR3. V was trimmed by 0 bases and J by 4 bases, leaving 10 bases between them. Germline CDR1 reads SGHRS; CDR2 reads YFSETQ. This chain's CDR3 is CASSLEPTGETQYF. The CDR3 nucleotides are TGCGCCAGCAGCTTGGAACCCACAGGAGAGACCCAGTACTTC. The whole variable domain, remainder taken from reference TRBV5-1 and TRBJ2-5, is KAGVTQTPRYLIKTRGQQVTLSCSPISGHRSVSWYQQTPGQGLQFLFEYFSETQRNKGNFPGRFSGRQFSNSRSEMNVSTLELGDSALYLCASSLEPTGETQYFGPGTRLLVL.

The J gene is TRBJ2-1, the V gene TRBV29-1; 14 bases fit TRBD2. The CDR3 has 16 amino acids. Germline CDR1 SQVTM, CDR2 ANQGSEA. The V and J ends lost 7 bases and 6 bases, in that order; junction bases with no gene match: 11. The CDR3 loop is CSGETSGRADLNEQFF. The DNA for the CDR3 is TGCAGCGGTGAGACTAGCGGGAGGGCCGACCTCAATGAGCAGTTCTTC.

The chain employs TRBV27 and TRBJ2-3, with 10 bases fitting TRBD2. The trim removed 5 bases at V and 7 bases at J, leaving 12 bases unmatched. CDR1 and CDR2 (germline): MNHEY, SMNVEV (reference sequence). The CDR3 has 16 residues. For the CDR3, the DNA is TGTGCCAGCAGTCTACTATCTAGCGGGAGTCCCCATACGCAGTATTTT. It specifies CASSLLSSGSPHTQYF.

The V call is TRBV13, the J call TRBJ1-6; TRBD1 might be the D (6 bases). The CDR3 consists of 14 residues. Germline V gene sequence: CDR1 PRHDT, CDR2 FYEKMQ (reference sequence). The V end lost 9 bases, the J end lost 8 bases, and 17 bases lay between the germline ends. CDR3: CASSLRDIDSPLHF. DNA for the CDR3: TGTGCCAGTAGTCTCCGGGACATAGATTCACCCCTCCACTTT.

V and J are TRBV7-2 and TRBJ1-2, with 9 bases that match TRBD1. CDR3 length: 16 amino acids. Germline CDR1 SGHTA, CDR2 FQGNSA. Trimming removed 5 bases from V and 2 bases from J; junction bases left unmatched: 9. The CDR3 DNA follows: TGTGCCAGCAGCCAACAGGGGGCTACCTTAAACTATGGCTACACCTTC. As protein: CASSQQGATLNYGYTF.

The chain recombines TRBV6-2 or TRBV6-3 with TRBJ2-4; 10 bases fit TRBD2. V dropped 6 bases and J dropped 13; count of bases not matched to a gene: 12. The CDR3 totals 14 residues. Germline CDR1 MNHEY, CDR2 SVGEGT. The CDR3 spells CASRPGTSVHKQYF. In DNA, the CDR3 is TGTGCCAGCAGACCCGGGACTAGCGTTCACAAGCAGTACTTC.

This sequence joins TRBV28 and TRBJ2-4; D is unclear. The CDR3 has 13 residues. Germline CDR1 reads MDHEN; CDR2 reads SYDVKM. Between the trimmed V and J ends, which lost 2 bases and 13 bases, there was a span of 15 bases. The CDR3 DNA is TGTGCCAGCAGTTTACCACCCCTGATTGGGCAGTACTTC. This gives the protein CASSLPPLIGQYF.

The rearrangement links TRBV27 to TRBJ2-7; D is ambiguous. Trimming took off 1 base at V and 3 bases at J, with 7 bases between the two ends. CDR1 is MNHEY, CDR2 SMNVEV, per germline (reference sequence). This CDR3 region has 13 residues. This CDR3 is CASSLYKGYEQYF. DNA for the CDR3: TGTGCCAGCAGTTTATATAAGGGCTACGAGCAGTACTTC.

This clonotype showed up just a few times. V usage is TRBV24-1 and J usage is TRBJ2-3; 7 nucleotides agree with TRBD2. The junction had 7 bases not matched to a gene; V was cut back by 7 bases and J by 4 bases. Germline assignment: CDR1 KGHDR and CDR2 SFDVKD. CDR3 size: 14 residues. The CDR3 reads CATSERGGADTQYF. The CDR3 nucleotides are TGTGCCACCAGCGAGCGGGGAGGGGCAGATACGCAGTATTTT.

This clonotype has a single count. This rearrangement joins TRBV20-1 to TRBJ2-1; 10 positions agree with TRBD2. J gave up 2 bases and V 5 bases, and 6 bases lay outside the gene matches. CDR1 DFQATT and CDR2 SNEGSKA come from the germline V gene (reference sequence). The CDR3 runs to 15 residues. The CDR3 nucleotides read TGCAGTGCTGGACCAAGCGGGAGGGCCTACAATGAGCAGTTCTTC. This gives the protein CSAGPSGRAYNEQFF.

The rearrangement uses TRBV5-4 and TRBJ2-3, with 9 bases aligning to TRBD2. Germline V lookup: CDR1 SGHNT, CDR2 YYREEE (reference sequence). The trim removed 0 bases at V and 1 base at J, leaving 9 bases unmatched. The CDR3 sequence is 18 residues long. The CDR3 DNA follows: TGTGCCAGCAGCTTGGATCTCAGGGTAGCGGGAGGCACAGATACGCAGTATTTT. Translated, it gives CASSLDLRVAGGTDTQYF.

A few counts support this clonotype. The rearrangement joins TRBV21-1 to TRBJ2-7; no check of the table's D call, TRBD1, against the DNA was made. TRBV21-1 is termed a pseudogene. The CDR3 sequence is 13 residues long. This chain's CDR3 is CASSEGTLFKQYF. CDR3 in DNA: TGTGCCAGCAGCGAGGGGACATTATTCAAGCAGTACTTC.

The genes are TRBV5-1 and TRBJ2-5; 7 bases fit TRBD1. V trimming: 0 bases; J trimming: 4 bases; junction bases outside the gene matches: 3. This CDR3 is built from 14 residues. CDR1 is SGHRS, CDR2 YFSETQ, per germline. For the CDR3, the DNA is TGCGCCAGCAGCTTGGTTGGACAGGTAGAGACCCAGTACTTC. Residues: CASSLVGQVETQYF. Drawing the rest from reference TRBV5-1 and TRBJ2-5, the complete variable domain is KAGVTQTPRYLIKTRGQQVTLSCSPISGHRSVSWYQQTPGQGLQFLFEYFSETQRNKGNFPGRFSGRQFSNSRSEMNVSTLELGDSALYLCASSLVGQVETQYFGPGTRLLVL.

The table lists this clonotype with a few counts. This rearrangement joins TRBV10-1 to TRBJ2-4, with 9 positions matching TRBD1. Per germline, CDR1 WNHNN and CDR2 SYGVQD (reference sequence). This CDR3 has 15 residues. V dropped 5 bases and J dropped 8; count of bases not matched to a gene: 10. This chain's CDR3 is CASSRDREGVDIQYF. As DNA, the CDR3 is TGCGCCAGCAGTCGGGACAGGGAAGGAGTTGACATTCAGTACTTC.

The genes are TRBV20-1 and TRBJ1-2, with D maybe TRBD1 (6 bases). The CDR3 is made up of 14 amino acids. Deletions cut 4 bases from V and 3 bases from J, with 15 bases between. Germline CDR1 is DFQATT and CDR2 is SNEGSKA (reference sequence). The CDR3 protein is CSAIKSGVDYGYTF. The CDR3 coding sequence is TGCAGTGCTATTAAGTCAGGGGTAGACTATGGCTACACCTTC.

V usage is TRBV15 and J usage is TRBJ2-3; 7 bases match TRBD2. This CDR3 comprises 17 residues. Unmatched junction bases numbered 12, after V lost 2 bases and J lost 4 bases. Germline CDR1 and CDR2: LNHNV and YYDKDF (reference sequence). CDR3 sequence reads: CATSRSPLGGGSDTQYF. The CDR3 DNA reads TGTGCCACCAGCAGATCCCCCCTCGGGGGAGGGTCAGATACGCAGTATTTT.

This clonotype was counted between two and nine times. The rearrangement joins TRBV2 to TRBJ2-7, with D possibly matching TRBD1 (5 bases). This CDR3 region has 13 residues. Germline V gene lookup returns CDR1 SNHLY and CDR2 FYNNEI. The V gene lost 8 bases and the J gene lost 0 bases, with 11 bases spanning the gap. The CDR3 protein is CASHRRSSYEQYF. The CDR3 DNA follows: TGTGCCAGCCACAGGCGTAGCTCCTACGAGCAGTACTTC.

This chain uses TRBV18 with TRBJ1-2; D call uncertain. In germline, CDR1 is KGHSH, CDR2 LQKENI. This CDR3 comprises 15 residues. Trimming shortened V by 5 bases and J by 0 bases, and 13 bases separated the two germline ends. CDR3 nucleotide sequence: TGTGCCAGCTCAACAACCTCACAAACTAACTATGGCTACACCTTC. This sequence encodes CASSTTSQTNYGYTF. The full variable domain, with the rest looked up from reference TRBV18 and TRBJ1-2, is NAGVMQNPRHLVRRRGQEARLRCSPMKGHSHVYWYRQLPEEGLKFMVYLQKENIIDESGMPKERFSAEFPKEGPSILRIQQVVRGDSAAYFCASSTTSQTNYGYTFGSGTRLTVV.